This T cell receptor (beta chain) was sequenced for a study of identical twins. In its sample, this clonotype was seen many times. Its antigen remains unknown. TCRdb re-analysed the 5' RACE reads in MiXCR, keeping a single row per CDR3 protein. The sample yields 240,000 or so distinct CDR3 sequences, roughly 13% seen once. Trimming pared 5 bases from V and 2 bases from J, leaving 7 bases between. The CDR3 covers 13 residues. Study-level findings and limits: Carriage of fewer insertions was seen in abundant cord blood beta clonotypes, whereas memory repertoires showed none. Models underpredicted monozygotic twin sharing of out-of-frame TCR alpha. It was cross-sectional statistical analysis, not following the same donors, that the conclusions relied on.

The same data also contributed to another study, on yellow fever vaccine responses in identical twins.

The chain links TRBV12-3 or TRBV12-4 to TRBJ2-1; D is unresolved. This sequence originates from a woman aged 18 to 35 in good health. The sample comprised memory (CD45RO+) T cells sorted from blood. The CDR3 sequence: CASSVKPYNEQFF. DNA for the CDR3: TGTGCCAGCAGTGTGAAGCCCTACAATGAGCAGTTCTTC.